One sample yielded the 23 T cell receptor beta chains listed below, sequenced in a study of CD8 T cells in Susac syndrome. An input of about 0.5 to 1 ug of RNA was subjected to reverse transcription using random hexamers. TCRdb recomputed calls from the immunoSEQ multiplex PCR reads with MiXCR, one row per CDR3 protein. This sample yields 70,000 or so distinct CDR3 sequences, of which approximately 96% are seen a single time; around 0.6% belongs to the top ten. The sequencing input was CD8+ T cells from PBMCs. The receptors stem from a human donor with multiple sclerosis.

The J gene is TRBJ2-7, the V gene TRBV30, with 7 positions matching TRBD1. Germline-derived CDR1 and CDR2 are GTSNPN and SVGIG (reference sequence). Germline trimming cut 8 bases from V and 4 bases from J; bases unmatched to any gene: 11. This CDR3 comprises 13 residues. As DNA, the CDR3 is TGTGCCGCAGGGCCCGGGACAGCTTACGAGCAGTACTTC. Amino acid sequence: CAAGPGTAYEQYF.

The chain recombines TRBV7-9 with TRBJ2-4; no clear D gene. The CDR3 loop spans 14 amino acids. V was trimmed by 1 base and J by 5 bases, leaving 9 bases between them. Per germline, CDR1 SEHNR and CDR2 FQNEAQ (reference sequence). This CDR3 is CASSLVQLENIQYF. The CDR3 coding sequence is TGTGCCAGCAGCTTAGTACAGCTAGAAAACATTCAGTACTTC.

The chain joins TRBV27 to TRBJ1-1, with 7 bases lining up with TRBD1. The CDR3 is 14 residues long. The ends lost 3 bases at V and 3 bases at J; junction bases unmatched: 4. The germline gives CDR1 MNHEY, CDR2 SMNVEV (reference sequence). CDR3 nucleotide sequence: TGTGCCAGCAGTTTCACAGGGGTCCACACTGAAGCTTTCTTT. Translating it yields CASSFTGVHTEAFF.

This clonotype is a singleton in its sample. This chain joins TRBV20-1 and TRBJ1-1, with D uncertain. Trimming cost V 2 bases and J 3 bases, with 10 bases left between them. Germline V gene data show CDR1 as DFQATT and CDR2 as SNEGSKA (reference sequence). The CDR3 is 13 residues long. The CDR3 DNA sequence: TGCAGTGCTAGATGGGCTCGGGACACTGAAGCTTTCTTT. Protein: CSARWARDTEAFF.

This chain joins TRBV30 and TRBJ1-1; D is uncertain. The germline V gene has CDR1 GTSNPN and CDR2 SVGIG (reference sequence). Trimming shortened V by 0 bases and J by 5 bases, and 16 bases separated the two germline ends. The CDR3 has 15 residues. CDR3 nucleotide sequence: TGTGCCTGGAGTGTAGAAGAGGTGGGGAGTACTGAAGCTTTCTTT. As protein: CAWSVEEVGSTEAFF.

The chain couples TRBV30 to TRBJ1-1; D is ambiguous. The V end lost 0 bases, the J end lost 5 bases, and 10 bases lay between the germline ends. Per the germline V gene, CDR1 is GTSNPN and CDR2 is SVGIG (reference sequence). The length of the CDR3 is 13 residues. The CDR3 DNA is TGTGCCTGGAGTGTATCCGGGCGAACTGAAGCTTTCTTT. Protein sequence: CAWSVSGRTEAFF.

The V gene is TRBV12-3 or TRBV12-4, the J gene TRBJ2-3; TRBD2 matches 9 bases. CDR3 length equals 15 residues. With V trimmed by 2 bases and J by 3 bases, 3 bases remained unmatched. The CDR3 protein is CASSLWSGRTDTQYF. The CDR3 nucleotides are TGTGCCAGCAGTTTATGGAGCGGGAGGACAGATACGCAGTATTTT.

In nucleotides, the CDR3 is TGTGCCAGCAGTCTCCGCACAGGGGACCTGTCCCCTCAGCCCCAGCATTTT. As protein: CASSLRTGDLSPQPQHF. The J gene is TRBJ1-5, the V gene TRBV27; 7 nucleotides line up with TRBD1. With 5 bases clipped from V and 6 bases from J, the junction kept 16 bases outside the gene matches. Looked up from germline, CDR1 is MNHEY and CDR2 is SMNVEV (reference sequence). This CDR3 has 17 amino acids.

With respect to this clonotype: The junction shows a germline mismatch at one end, possibly a read error. The rearrangement links TRBV29-1 to TRBJ2-5; D is perhaps TRBD2 (6 bases). The CDR3 is made up of 14 amino acids. From germline, CDR1 is SQVTM and CDR2 ANQGSEA. In DNA form, the CDR3 reads TGTGACCTTCCGGGGGAGGTACACCAAGAGACCCAGTACTTC. Protein product: CDLPGEVHQETQYF.

The chain links TRBV29-1 to TRBJ1-1, with D uncertain. Germline lookup yields CDR1 SQVTM and CDR2 ANQGSEA. V lost 3 bases and J lost 2, with 1 base in between. This CDR3 is 10 amino acids long. The CDR3 reads CSVDNTEAFF. DNA for the CDR3: TGCAGCGTTGACAACACTGAAGCTTTCTTT.

The chain employs TRBV20-1 and TRBJ2-7; D remains unclear. In germline, CDR1 is DFQATT, CDR2 SNEGSKA (reference sequence). Trimming took 1 base from V and 6 from J, leaving 7 bases between them. The CDR3 consists of 11 residues. CDR3 in DNA: TGCAGTGCTAGAGCAGAGCGCGAGCAGTACTTC. It translates to CSARAEREQYF.

The gene calls are TRBV30 and TRBJ1-1, with D possibly matching TRBD1 (6 bases). The length of the CDR3 is 12 residues. Trimming left V 5 bases short and J 5 bases short, with 12 bases between. CDR1 GTSNPN and CDR2 SVGIG come from the germline V gene (reference sequence). The CDR3 loop reads CAWERGETEAFF. The CDR3 nucleotides read TGTGCCTGGGAAAGGGGGGAAACTGAAGCTTTCTTT.

The chain links TRBV27 to TRBJ2-7, with D hard to call. Looked up from germline, CDR1 is MNHEY and CDR2 is SMNVEV (reference sequence). CDR3 size: 14 residues. V lost 3 bases and J 2 bases, leaving 11 bases between the germline ends. CDR3 bases: TGTGCCAGCAGTTTGATAGACACCGCCTACGAGCAGTACTTC. This encodes CASSLIDTAYEQYF.

The chain joins TRBV5-1 to TRBJ2-7; possible D gene TRBD1, 5 bases. The length of the CDR3 is 13 residues. Germline CDR1 reads SGHRS; CDR2 reads YFSETQ. The ends were cut back, 0 bases at V and 6 bases at J, with 10 bases in the middle. CDR3 sequence: CASSLGQTAEQYF. The CDR3, as DNA: TGCGCCAGCAGCTTGGGACAGACCGCCGAGCAGTACTTC.

The chain recombines TRBV24-1 with TRBJ2-2; TRBD1 might be the D (6 bases). Trimming took off 9 bases at V and 0 bases at J, with 13 bases between the two ends. The CDR3 has 15 residues. The germline CDR1 and CDR2 sequences are KGHDR and SFDVKD. CDR3 sequence reads: CATEPGQSNTGELFF. The CDR3 nucleotides are TGTGCCACCGAACCCGGACAGTCGAACACCGGGGAGCTGTTTTTT.

This clonotype was detected once. V gene TRBV5-4 combines with J gene TRBJ1-2; 8 nucleotides match TRBD1. The V and J ends lost 6 bases and 0 bases, in that order; junction bases with no gene match: 10. Germline lookup yields CDR1 SGHNT and CDR2 YYREEE (reference sequence). The CDR3 loop spans 16 amino acids. The CDR3 is CASTSGQEQTNYGYTF. CDR3 sequence (DNA): TGTGCCAGCACCTCGGGACAGGAGCAGACTAACTATGGCTACACCTTC.

The J gene is TRBJ1-2, the V gene TRBV5-6; no clear D. Trimming removed 4 bases from V and 8 bases from J, with 12 bases in between. CDR3 length: 12 amino acids. CDR1 is SGHDT, CDR2 YYEEEE, per germline. CDR3 sequence: CASSNYIWGYTF. DNA for the CDR3: TGTGCCAGCAGCAACTATATATGGGGCTACACCTTC.

This chain uses TRBV7-2 with TRBJ2-3; TRBD2 matches 13 bases. The CDR3 runs 16 residues. Trimming removed 5 bases from V and 2 bases from J; junction bases left unmatched: 4. Looked up from germline, CDR1 is SGHTA and CDR2 is FQGNSA. The CDR3 is CASSILAGGTTDTQYF. CDR3 coding DNA: TGTGCCAGCAGCATACTAGCGGGGGGGACCACAGATACGCAGTATTTT.

The rearrangement uses TRBV5-6 and TRBJ1-5; TRBD1 matches 7 bases. V shed 1 base, J shed 3 bases, and the junction held 7 bases outside the gene matches. The CDR3 has 16 residues. From germline, CDR1 is SGHDT and CDR2 YYEEEE. CDR3: CASSLWNRGDNQPQHF. CDR3 bases: TGTGCCAGCAGCTTGTGGAACAGGGGCGACAATCAGCCCCAGCATTTT.

The rearrangement joins TRBV7-6 to TRBJ2-3; a possible D gene is TRBD2 (5 bases). CDR1 SGHVS and CDR2 FNYEAQ come from the germline V gene. The CDR3 length is 15 residues. Trimming removed 1 base from V and 1 base from J, with 9 bases in between. This chain's CDR3 is CASSLVVEGTDTQYF. The DNA for the CDR3 is TGTGCCAGCAGCTTAGTCGTGGAGGGCACAGATACGCAGTATTTT.

This chain links TRBV5-1 with TRBJ1-4; D possibly corresponds to TRBD1 (6 bases). V lost 2 bases to trimming and J lost 5 bases, with 19 bases between them. The CDR3 covers 17 residues. CDR1 and CDR2 (germline): SGHRS, YFSETQ. The CDR3 sequence is CASSFASPGEVNEKLFF. The DNA of the CDR3 is TGCGCCAGCAGCTTTGCCTCCCCAGGGGAGGTAAATGAAAAACTGTTTTTT.

The chain combines TRBV3-1 with TRBJ1-1; D ambiguous. The CDR3 totals 13 residues. The germline CDR1 and CDR2 sequences are LGHDT and YNNKEL (reference sequence). The ends were cut back, 4 bases at V and 3 bases at J, with 9 bases in the middle. CDR3 nucleotide sequence: TGTGCCAGCAGCCCCGGGGTGGACACTGAAGCTTTCTTT. This encodes CASSPGVDTEAFF.

Only one count was recorded for this clonotype. The chain joins TRBV29-1 to TRBJ2-7; D may be TRBD2 (5 bases). This CDR3 spans 11 amino acids. Trimming shortened V by 6 bases and J by 2 bases, and 8 bases separated the two germline ends. Germline V gene data show CDR1 as SQVTM and CDR2 as ANQGSEA. The DNA for the CDR3 is TGCAGCGTGGACGGGGCCTACGAGCAGTACTTC. It is translated as CSVDGAYEQYF.